These 10 T cell receptor beta chains were sequenced from one sample in a study of blood T cells in healthy people across ages. Primers used in a second PCR of roughly 7 to 12 cycles were a sample-barcoded 5' primer and a J-beta primer mix. Via MiXCR, TCRdb re-called the 5' RACE reads, giving one row per CDR3 protein. Of around 1,600,000 distinct CDR3 sequences listed, roughly two fifths are singletons. The sequencing sample was made of blood. Receptors originate from a woman aged 18-29 years in good health.

This clonotype came up a few times. The CDR3 coding sequence is TGTGCCAGCAGCTTACATGGGACGGGCTACAATGAGCAGTTCTTC. Translating it yields CASSLHGTGYNEQFF. The V and J genes are TRBV7-8 and TRBJ2-1, with D possibly being TRBD1 or TRBD2 (5 bases each). The CDR3 is 15 amino acids. V dropped 2 bases and J dropped 3 bases, with 11 bases sitting between them. The germline gives CDR1 SGHVS, CDR2 FQNEAQ.

This rearrangement joins TRBV5-1 to TRBJ2-1; D is ambiguous. The DNA end lines up better with TRBJ2-7; the J call may be wrong. The germline V gene has CDR1 SGHRS and CDR2 YFSETQ. CDR3 length equals 16 residues. The DNA of the CDR3 is TGCGCCAGCAGCTTGGGGCAGGCAGGCTCCTACAATGAGCAGTACTTC. Translation gives CASSLGQAGSYNEQYF.

The gene calls are TRBV20-1 and TRBJ1-2; no clear D gene. V was pared by 2 bases and J by 4 bases, with 11 bases between. The CDR3 is 13 amino acids. Germline V gives CDR1 DFQATT, CDR2 SNEGSKA (reference sequence). CDR3: CSARLSEVYGYTF. The DNA of the CDR3 is TGCAGTGCTAGACTCTCAGAGGTCTATGGCTACACCTTC.

This clonotype was recorded many times. The chain couples TRBV6-5 to TRBJ2-7; TRBD2 agrees at 8 bases. V trimming: 0 bases; J trimming: 4 bases; junction bases outside the gene matches: 2. Germline CDR1 MNHEY, CDR2 SVGAGI. This CDR3 has 14 residues. The CDR3 DNA reads as TGTGCCAGCAGTTACTCTGCGGGGGGATACGAGCAGTACTTC. Protein: CASSYSAGGYEQYF.

This clonotype showed up many times. This chain uses TRBV6-5 with TRBJ1-2; D remains unclear. The CDR3 contains 15 residues. Germline V gives CDR1 MNHEY, CDR2 SVGAGI. Between the trimmed V and J ends, which lost 6 bases and 2 bases, there was a span of 16 bases. The CDR3 DNA sequence: TGTGCCAGCAGCTCGATGCGGGGAGTAAACTATGGCTACACCTTC. Translation gives CASSSMRGVNYGYTF.

The CDR3 DNA follows: TGTGCCAGCAGCGCCGCCGAATATCAGCCCCAGCATTTT. As protein: CASSAAEYQPQHF. The chain carries TRBV6-1 and TRBJ1-5; D is undetermined. Trimming left V 6 bases short and J 5 bases short, with 11 bases between. The CDR3 loop spans 13 amino acids. Germline V gene sequence: CDR1 MNHNS, CDR2 SASEGT.

This clonotype was seen a few times. J is TRBJ2-1 and V is TRBV7-8, with 9 bases identical to TRBD1. The CDR3 is made up of 17 amino acids. Germline V gene sequence: CDR1 SGHVS, CDR2 FQNEAQ. With 5 bases clipped from V and 5 bases from J, the junction kept 13 bases outside the gene matches. CDR3 amino acids: CASSPSAGTGINNEQFF. CDR3 nucleotides: TGTGCCAGCAGCCCGTCGGCCGGGACAGGGATTAACAATGAGCAGTTCTTC.

CDR3 nucleotide sequence: TGTGCCAGCAGTTTGAGGCGTCAATCGGAGACCCAGTTCTTC. It translates to CASSLRRQSETQFF. The chain is built from TRBV12-3 or TRBV12-4 and TRBJ2-1; D remains unclear. Trimming left V 3 bases short and J 13 bases short, with 19 bases between. The CDR3 sequence is 14 residues long.

The J gene is TRBJ1-2, the V gene TRBV20-1, with D possibly TRBD1 on 5 matching bases. The CDR3 has 11 amino acids. CDR1 is DFQATT, CDR2 SNEGSKA, per germline (reference sequence). The V and J ends lost 8 bases and 6 bases respectively, with 13 bases between them. For the CDR3, the DNA is TGCAGTCCTCACAGGTTCGATGGCTACACCTTC. Amino acids: CSPHRFDGYTF.

The CDR3 nucleotides are TGTGCCAGCAGCCCCCAAGCACGCGGGAACCCCTACAATGAGCAGTTCTTC. This encodes CASSPQARGNPYNEQFF. V and J are TRBV7-8 and TRBJ2-1; perhaps TRBD2 as D (6 bases). CDR3 size: 17 residues. Trimming took off 5 bases at V and 2 bases at J, with 19 bases between the two ends. Germline V gives CDR1 SGHVS, CDR2 FQNEAQ.